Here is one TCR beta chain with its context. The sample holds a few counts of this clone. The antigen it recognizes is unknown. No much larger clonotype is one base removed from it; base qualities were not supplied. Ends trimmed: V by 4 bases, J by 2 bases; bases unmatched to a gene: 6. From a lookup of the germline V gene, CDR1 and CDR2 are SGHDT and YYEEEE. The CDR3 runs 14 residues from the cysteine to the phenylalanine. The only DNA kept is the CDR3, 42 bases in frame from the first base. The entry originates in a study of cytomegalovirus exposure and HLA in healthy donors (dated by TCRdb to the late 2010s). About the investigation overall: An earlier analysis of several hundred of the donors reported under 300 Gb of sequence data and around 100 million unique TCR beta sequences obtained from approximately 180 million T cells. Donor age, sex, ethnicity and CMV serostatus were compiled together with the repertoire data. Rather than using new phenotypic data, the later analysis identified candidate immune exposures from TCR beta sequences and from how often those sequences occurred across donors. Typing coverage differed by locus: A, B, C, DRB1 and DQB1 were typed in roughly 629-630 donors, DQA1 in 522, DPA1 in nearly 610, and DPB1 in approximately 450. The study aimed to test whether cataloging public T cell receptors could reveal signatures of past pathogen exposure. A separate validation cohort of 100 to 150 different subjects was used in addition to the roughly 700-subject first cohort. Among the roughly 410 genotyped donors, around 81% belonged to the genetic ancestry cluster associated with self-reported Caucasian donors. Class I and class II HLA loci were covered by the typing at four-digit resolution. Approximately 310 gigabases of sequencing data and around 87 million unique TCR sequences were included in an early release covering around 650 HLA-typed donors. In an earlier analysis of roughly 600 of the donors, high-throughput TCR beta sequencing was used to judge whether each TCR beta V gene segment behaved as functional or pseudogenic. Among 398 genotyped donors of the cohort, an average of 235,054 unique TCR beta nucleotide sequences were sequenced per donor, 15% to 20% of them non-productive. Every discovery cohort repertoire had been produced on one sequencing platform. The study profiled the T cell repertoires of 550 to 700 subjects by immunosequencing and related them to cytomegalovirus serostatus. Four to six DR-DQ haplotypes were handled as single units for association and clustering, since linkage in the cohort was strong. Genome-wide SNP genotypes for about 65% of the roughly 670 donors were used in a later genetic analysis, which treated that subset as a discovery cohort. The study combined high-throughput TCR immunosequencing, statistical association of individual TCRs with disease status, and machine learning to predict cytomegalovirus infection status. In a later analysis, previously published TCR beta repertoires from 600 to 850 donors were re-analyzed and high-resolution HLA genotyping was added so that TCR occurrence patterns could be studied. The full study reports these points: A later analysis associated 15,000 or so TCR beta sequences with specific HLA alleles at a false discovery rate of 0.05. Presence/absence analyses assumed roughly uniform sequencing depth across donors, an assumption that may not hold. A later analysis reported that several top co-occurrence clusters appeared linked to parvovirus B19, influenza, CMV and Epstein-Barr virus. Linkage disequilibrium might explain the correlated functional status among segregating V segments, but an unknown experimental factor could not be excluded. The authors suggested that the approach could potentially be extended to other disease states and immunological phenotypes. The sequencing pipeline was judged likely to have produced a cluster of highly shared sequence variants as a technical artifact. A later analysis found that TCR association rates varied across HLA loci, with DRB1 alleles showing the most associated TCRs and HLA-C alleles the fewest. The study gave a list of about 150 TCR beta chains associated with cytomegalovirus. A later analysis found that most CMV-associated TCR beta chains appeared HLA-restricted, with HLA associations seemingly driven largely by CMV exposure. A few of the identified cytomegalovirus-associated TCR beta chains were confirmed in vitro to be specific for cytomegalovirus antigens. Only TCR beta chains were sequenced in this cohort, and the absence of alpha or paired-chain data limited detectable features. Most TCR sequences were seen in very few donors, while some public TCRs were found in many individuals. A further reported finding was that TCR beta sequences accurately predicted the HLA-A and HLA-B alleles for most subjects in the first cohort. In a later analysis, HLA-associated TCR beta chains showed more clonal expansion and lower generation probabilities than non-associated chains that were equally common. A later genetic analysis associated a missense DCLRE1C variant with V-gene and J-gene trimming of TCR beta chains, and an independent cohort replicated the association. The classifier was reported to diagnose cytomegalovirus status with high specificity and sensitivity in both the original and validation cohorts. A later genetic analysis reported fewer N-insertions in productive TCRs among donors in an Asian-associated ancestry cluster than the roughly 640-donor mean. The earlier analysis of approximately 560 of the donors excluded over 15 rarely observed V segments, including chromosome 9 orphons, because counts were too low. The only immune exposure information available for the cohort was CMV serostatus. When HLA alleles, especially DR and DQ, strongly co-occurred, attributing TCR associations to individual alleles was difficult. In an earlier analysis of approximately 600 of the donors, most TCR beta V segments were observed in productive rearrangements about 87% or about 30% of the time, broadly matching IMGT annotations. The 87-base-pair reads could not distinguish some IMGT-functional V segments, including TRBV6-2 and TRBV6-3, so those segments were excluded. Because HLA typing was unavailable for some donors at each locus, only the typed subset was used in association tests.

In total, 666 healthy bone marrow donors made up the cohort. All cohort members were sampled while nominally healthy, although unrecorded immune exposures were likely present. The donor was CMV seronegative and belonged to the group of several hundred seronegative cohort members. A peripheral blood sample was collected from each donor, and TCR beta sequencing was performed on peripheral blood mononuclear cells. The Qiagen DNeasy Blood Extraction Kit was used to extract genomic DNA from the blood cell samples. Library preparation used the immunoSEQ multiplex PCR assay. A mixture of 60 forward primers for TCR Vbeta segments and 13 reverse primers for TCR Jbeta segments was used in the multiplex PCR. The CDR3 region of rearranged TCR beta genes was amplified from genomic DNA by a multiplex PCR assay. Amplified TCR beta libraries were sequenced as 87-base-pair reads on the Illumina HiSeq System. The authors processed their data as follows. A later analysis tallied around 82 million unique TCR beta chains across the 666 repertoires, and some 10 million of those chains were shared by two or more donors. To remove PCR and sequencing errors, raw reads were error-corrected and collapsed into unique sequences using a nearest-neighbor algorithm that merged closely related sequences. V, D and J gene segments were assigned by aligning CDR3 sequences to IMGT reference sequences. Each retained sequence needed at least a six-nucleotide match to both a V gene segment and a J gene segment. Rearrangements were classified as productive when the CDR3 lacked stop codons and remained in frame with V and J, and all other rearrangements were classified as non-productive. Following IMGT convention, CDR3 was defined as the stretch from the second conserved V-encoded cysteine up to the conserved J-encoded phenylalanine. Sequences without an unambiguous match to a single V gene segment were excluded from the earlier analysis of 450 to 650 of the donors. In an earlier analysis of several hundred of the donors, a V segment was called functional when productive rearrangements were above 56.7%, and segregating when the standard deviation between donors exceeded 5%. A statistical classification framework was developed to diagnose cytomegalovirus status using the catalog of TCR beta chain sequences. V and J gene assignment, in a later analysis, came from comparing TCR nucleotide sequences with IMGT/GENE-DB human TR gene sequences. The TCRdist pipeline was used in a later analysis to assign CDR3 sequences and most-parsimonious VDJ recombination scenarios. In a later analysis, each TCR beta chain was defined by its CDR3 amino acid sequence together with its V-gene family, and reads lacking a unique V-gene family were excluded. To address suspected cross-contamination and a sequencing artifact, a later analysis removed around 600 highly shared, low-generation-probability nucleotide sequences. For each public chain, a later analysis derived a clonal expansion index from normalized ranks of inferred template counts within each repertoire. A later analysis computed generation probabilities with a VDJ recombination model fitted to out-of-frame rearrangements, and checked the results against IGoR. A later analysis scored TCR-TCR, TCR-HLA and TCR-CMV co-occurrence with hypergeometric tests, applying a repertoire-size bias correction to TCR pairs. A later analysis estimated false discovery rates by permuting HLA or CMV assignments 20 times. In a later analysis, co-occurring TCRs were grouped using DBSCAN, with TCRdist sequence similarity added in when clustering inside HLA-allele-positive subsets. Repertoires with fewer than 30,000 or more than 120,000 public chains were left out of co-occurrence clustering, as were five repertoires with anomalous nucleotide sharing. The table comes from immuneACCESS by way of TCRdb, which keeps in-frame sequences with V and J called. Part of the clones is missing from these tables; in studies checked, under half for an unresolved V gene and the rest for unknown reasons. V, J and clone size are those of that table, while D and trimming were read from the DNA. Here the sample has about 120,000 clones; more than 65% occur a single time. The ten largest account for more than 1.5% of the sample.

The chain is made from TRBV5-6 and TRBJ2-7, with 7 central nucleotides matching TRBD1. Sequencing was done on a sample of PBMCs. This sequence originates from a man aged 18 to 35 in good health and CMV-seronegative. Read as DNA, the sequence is TGTGCCAGCAGCGCGTGGGACAGTCCCTACGAGCAGTACTTC. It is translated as CASSAWDSPYEQYF.